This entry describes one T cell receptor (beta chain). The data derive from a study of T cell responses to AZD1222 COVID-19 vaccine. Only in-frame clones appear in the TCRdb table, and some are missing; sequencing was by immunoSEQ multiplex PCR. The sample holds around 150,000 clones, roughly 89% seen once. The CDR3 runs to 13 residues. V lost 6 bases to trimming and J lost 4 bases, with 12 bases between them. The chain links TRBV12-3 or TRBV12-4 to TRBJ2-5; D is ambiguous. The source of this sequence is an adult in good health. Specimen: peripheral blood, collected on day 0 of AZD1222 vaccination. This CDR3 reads CASSDGPGETQYF. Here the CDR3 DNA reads TGTGCCAGCAGCGACGGGCCGGGAGAGACCCAGTACTTC.